This record concerns one T cell receptor (beta chain) sequence. The sample is drawn from a study of blood T cell repertoires in COVID-19. The CDR3 extends over 13 amino acids. Germline loops: CDR1 SGHAT, CDR2 FQNNGV. The V end lost 2 bases, the J end lost 10 bases, and 9 bases lay between the germline ends. Sequencing was performed with immunoSEQ multiplex PCR; in TCRdb, only in-frame clones are kept and a portion is missing. The data show approximately 180,000 clones, approximately 80% seen once. The sample taken for sequencing was PBMCs or T cells enriched from blood (not recorded which). This clonotype was obtained from a man aged 45-65 years who had recovered from COVID-19. The rearrangement joins TRBV11-2 to TRBJ1-6; the D is unclear. CDR3 coding DNA: TGTGCCAGCAGCTTACAGGCCCACTCACCCCTCCACTTT. Translating gives CASSLQAHSPLHF.